The clone carrying this TCR beta chain was picked up a small number of times. Amplification of TCR beta CDR3 regions was performed using RNA transcripts as template. HTBI primers were used for first-round RT-PCR of the TCR CDR3. TCRdb independently ran MiXCR on the multiplex PCR reads; one entry per CDR3 protein. The table shows 500,000 to 650,000 distinct CDR3 sequences, with 17% occurring only once. The record originates from a study of T cells in Graves' hyperthyroidism and ophthalmopathy. Germline V gives CDR1 PRHDT, CDR2 FYEKMQ (reference sequence). The CDR3 spans 13 residues. V lost 4 bases and J 3 bases, leaving 6 bases between the germline ends.

This clonotype was sampled from a woman aged 18-29 years with Graves' ophthalmopathy. The chain carries TRBV13 and TRBJ2-2, with unresolved D. The material sequenced was blood. CDR3: CASSYKYTGELFF. The CDR3 nucleotides are TGTGCCAGCAGCTACAAGTACACCGGGGAGCTGTTTTTT.